What follows are 30 T cell receptor beta chains derived from one specimen sequenced in a study of T cells in Graves' hyperthyroidism and ophthalmopathy. The TCR beta CDR3 regions underwent amplification using RNA transcripts as the source. First-round RT-PCR with HTBI primers amplified the TCR CDR3 region. TCRdb ran MiXCR on the multiplex PCR reads and lists one entry per CDR3 protein. This table has around 300,000 distinct CDR3 sequences, around 14% appearing once. The sequenced material came from blood. The receptor set was obtained from a woman aged 30 to 39 with Graves' hyperthyroidism.

The rearrangement links TRBV6-1 to TRBJ1-2; 7 positions match TRBD1. CDR3 length: 13 residues. Looked up from germline, CDR1 is MNHNS and CDR2 is SASEGT. The V and J ends lost 3 bases and 7 bases, in that order; junction bases with no gene match: 5. In DNA, the CDR3 is TGTGCCAGCAGTGATACAGGGGCGCGTGGCTACACCTTC. Residues: CASSDTGARGYTF.

This clonotype was found many times. This chain joins TRBV30 and TRBJ2-5; possibly TRBD1 or TRBD2 for D (5 bases each). V was pared by 5 bases and J by 2 bases, with 18 bases between. Germline V gives CDR1 GTSNPN, CDR2 SVGIG (reference sequence). The CDR3 is 15 residues long. Here the CDR3 DNA reads TGTGCCTGGGTTACACCGGGACGGAGACAAGAGACCCAGTACTTC. It specifies CAWVTPGRRQETQYF.

Comment on this clonotype: Sequence at one end of the junction differs from germline and may be a read error. The chain recombines TRBV9 with TRBJ2-7, with D unresolved. The CDR3 length is 13 residues. The germline V gene has CDR1 SGDLS and CDR2 YYNGEE. CDR3 coding DNA: TGTGCCAGCAGCGGTCCAAGCCCCTACGAGCAATACTTC. It encodes CASSGPSPYEQYF.

This clonotype was counted at least ten times. The V and J genes are TRBV12-3 or TRBV12-4 and TRBJ1-4; perhaps TRBD1 as D (5 bases). CDR3 length equals 14 residues. Trimming removed 6 bases from V and 8 bases from J, with 16 bases in between. In DNA, the CDR3 is TGTGCCAGCAGATTCTCAGCCGGGGGAGAAAAACTGTTTTTT. It is translated as CASRFSAGGEKLFF.

The table lists this clonotype with many counts. The chain uses TRBV9 and TRBJ2-7, with D maybe TRBD2 (5 bases). CDR1 SGDLS and CDR2 YYNGEE come from the germline V gene. The length of the CDR3 is 15 residues. V was cut by 4 bases and J by 0 bases, with 14 bases left in between. CDR3 in amino acids: CASSPAVSASYEQYF. CDR3 sequence (DNA): TGTGCCAGCAGCCCAGCGGTGAGCGCCTCCTACGAGCAGTACTTC.

This clonotype was found a few times. The V and J genes are TRBV4-1 and TRBJ2-7; 9 nucleotides match TRBD1. Germline V lookup: CDR1 MGHRA, CDR2 YSYEKL. V trimming: 5 bases; J trimming: 3 bases; junction bases outside the gene matches: 5. This CDR3 has 14 residues. CDR3 nucleotides: TGCGCCAGCAGCTCAACAGGGGGCCGCTACGAGCAGTACTTC. It encodes CASSSTGGRYEQYF.

The chain carries TRBV7-9 and TRBJ2-5; D is possibly TRBD1 or TRBD2 (6 bases each). The length of the CDR3 is 15 residues. V lost 0 bases and J 5 bases, leaving 13 bases between the germline ends. The germline V gene has CDR1 SEHNR and CDR2 FQNEAQ (reference sequence). CDR3 amino acids: CASSLALGGRETQYF. CDR3 sequence (DNA): TGTGCCAGCAGCTTAGCACTAGGGGGGCGTGAGACCCAGTACTTC.

There are many counts of this clonotype. The chain links TRBV27 to TRBJ2-7, with TRBD2 matching 13 bases. Germline loops: CDR1 MNHEY, CDR2 SMNVEV (reference sequence). The CDR3 totals 15 residues. The V segment lost 5 bases and the J segment 7 bases; nucleotides outside the gene matches: 8. The CDR3 nucleotides are TGTGCCAGCAGTCCAACCCCGACTAGCGGGAGGGAGCAGTACTTC. Residues: CASSPTPTSGREQYF.

Concerning this clonotype: A read error may be the cause here, since a much bigger clone is one base away. This chain links TRBV28 with TRBJ2-1, with a possible D match to TRBD1 (5 bases). The J call may be incorrect, as the DNA end agrees better with TRBJ2-7. Germline-derived CDR1 and CDR2 are MDHEN and SYDVKM. This CDR3 has 13 residues. The CDR3 is CASGWGRPHEQYF. CDR3 nucleotides: TGTGCCAGCGGCTGGGGCCGCCCTCATGAGCAGTACTTC.

This clonotype showed up just a few times. The rearrangement joins TRBV9 to TRBJ2-2; a weak D match, TRBD1 (6 bases). Germline values: CDR1 SGDLS, CDR2 YYNGEE. CDR3 length: 16 amino acids. V lost 7 bases, J lost 0 bases, and 16 bases lay in between. CDR3 nucleotides: TGTGCCAGCGGACAGAGGAGCGATGCGAACACCGGGGAGCTGTTTTTT. Its protein product is CASGQRSDANTGELFF.

There are many counts of this clonotype. The chain carries TRBV20-1 and TRBJ2-5; TRBD1 or TRBD2 may be the D gene (5 bases each). This CDR3 has 11 amino acids. The ends were cut back, 1 base at V and 5 bases at J, with 5 bases in the middle. Looked up from germline, CDR1 is DFQATT and CDR2 is SNEGSKA (reference sequence). CDR3 residues: CSARGGETQYF. In nucleotides, the CDR3 is TGCAGTGCTAGAGGGGGGGAGACCCAGTACTTC.

This clonotype was seen ten or more times. This CDR3 reads CASSKTTGTLLDEQFF. CDR3 bases: TGTGCCAGCAGTAAAACTACCGGGACACTCTTGGATGAGCAGTTCTTC. V is TRBV28 and J is TRBJ2-1; D is perhaps TRBD1 (6 bases). This CDR3 has 16 amino acids. V shed 5 bases and J shed 8 bases, with 22 bases lying between them. CDR1 is MDHEN and CDR2 is SYDVKM in the germline V gene.

This clonotype was seen ten or more times. This sequence joins TRBV28 and TRBJ1-1; tentative D call: TRBD1 (6 bases). The CDR3 totals 14 residues. Germline V lookup: CDR1 MDHEN, CDR2 SYDVKM. Trimming removed 6 bases from V and 4 bases from J, with 15 bases in between. For the CDR3, the DNA is TGTGCCAGCAGGGATCAGGGGCCGGGCACTGAAGCTTTCTTT. This gives the protein CASRDQGPGTEAFF.

This clonotype was found a few times. The V call is TRBV30, the J call TRBJ2-5; TRBD1 might be the D (5 bases). Germline values: CDR1 GTSNPN, CDR2 SVGIG (reference sequence). V was trimmed by 4 bases and J by 5 bases, leaving 14 bases between them. The CDR3 length is 13 residues. As DNA, the CDR3 is TGTGCCTGGAACCAGGGTGGGCCGGAGACCCAGTACTTC. It is translated as CAWNQGGPETQYF. The complete variable domain, with remaining parts taken from reference TRBV30 and TRBJ2-5, reads SQTIHQWPATLVQPVGSPLSLECTVEGTSNPNLYWYRQAAGRGLQLLFYSVGIGQISSEVPQNLSASRPQDRQFILSSKKLLLSDSGFYLCAWNQGGPETQYFGPGTRLLVL.

The CDR3 nucleotides are TGTGCCAGCAGCTCAGGGGTAAACATTCAGTACTTC. Amino acids: CASSSGVNIQYF. V gene TRBV7-2 combines with J gene TRBJ2-4; tentatively, D is TRBD1 (6 bases). Trimming removed 4 bases at V and 6 bases at J, with 7 bases between. CDR1 SGHTA and CDR2 FQGNSA come from the germline V gene. There are 12 residues in the CDR3.

This clonotype has just a few counts. The rearrangement joins TRBV20-1 to TRBJ2-1; D not resolved. Per the germline V gene, CDR1 is DFQATT and CDR2 is SNEGSKA (reference sequence). The CDR3 has 12 residues. Trimming removed 5 bases from V and 4 bases from J, with 9 bases in between. The CDR3 sequence: CSAYLIYNEQFF. CDR3 DNA: TGCAGTGCTTATCTAATATACAATGAGCAGTTCTTC.

This clonotype turned up a few times. This chain uses TRBV2 with TRBJ2-5; D ambiguous. This CDR3 spans 11 amino acids. Between the trimmed V and J ends, which lost 8 bases and 0 bases, there was a span of 4 bases. Germline assignment: CDR1 SNHLY and CDR2 FYNNEI. The DNA for the CDR3 is TGTGCCAGCGGATACCAAGAGACCCAGTACTTC. It is translated as CASGYQETQYF. Supplemented by reference TRBV2 and TRBJ2-5, the full variable domain reads EPEVTQTPSHQVTQMGQEVILRCVPISNHLYFYWYRQILGQKVEFLVSFYNNEISEKSEIFDDQFSVERPDGSNFTLKIRSTKLEDSAMYFCASGYQETQYFGPGTRLLVL.

This clonotype was detected many times. CDR3 in DNA: TGTGCCAGCAGTTTTCCCACTAGCGGGAAGATGGATGAGCAGTTCTTC. It yields the protein CASSFPTSGKMDEQFF. The J gene is TRBJ2-1, the V gene TRBV28, with 10 bases that match TRBD2. The germline gives CDR1 MDHEN, CDR2 SYDVKM. The CDR3 is made up of 16 amino acids. The junction had 10 bases not matched to a gene; V was cut back by 3 bases and J by 8 bases.

This clonotype was seen more than once but under ten times. The chain employs TRBV6-2 or TRBV6-3 and TRBJ2-4, with D perhaps TRBD1 (6 bases). Trimming shortened V by 6 bases and J by 5 bases, and 17 bases separated the two germline ends. Germline V gives CDR1 MNHEY, CDR2 SVGEGT. This CDR3 contains 15 residues. CDR3 sequence (DNA): TGTGCCAGCAGACCCGGGGCCTACAGGGAAAACATTCAGTACTTC. Translation gives CASRPGAYRENIQYF.

This clonotype was picked up many times. The chain recombines TRBV5-5 with TRBJ2-1, with 9 bases that match TRBD2. The CDR3 loop spans 15 amino acids. Germline CDR1 and CDR2: SGHKS and YYEKEE (reference sequence). V shed 0 bases and J 4 bases; nucleotides not matched to a gene: 2. CDR3 residues: CASSLELAGYNEQFF. DNA for the CDR3: TGTGCCAGCAGCTTGGAACTAGCGGGTTACAATGAGCAGTTCTTC.

The chain is built from TRBV4-1 and TRBJ2-7; no definite D call. Germline values: CDR1 MGHRA, CDR2 YSYEKL. Trimming stripped 0 bases from V and 9 bases from J, with 12 bases between. The CDR3 is made up of 13 amino acids. CDR3 sequence: CASSQESFLGQYF. The CDR3 nucleotides read TGCGCCAGCAGCCAAGAATCATTCCTCGGGCAGTACTTC.

The chain carries TRBV19 and TRBJ1-5; TRBD1 matches 7 bases. V shed 1 base and J 0 bases; nucleotides not matched to a gene: 12. The CDR3 covers 19 residues. CDR1 and CDR2 (germline): LNHDA, SQIVND (reference sequence). The CDR3 loop reads CASSIGRRGPEYSNQPQHF. The CDR3 DNA is TGTGCCAGTAGTATAGGTCGGAGGGGGCCCGAATATAGCAATCAGCCCCAGCATTTT. The full variable domain, rest sourced from reference TRBV19 and TRBJ1-5, is DGGITQSPKYLFRKEGQNVTLSCEQNLNHDAMYWYRQDPGQGLRLIYYSQIVNDFQKGDIAEGYSVSREKKESFPLTVTSAQKNPTAFYLCASSIGRRGPEYSNQPQHFGDGTRLSIL.

This chain joins TRBV7-6 and TRBJ2-7; 11 bases are a match to TRBD1. Germline loops: CDR1 SGHVS, CDR2 FNYEAQ. V lost 1 base to trimming and J lost 6 bases; unmatched junction nucleotides: 5. This CDR3 is built from 15 residues. This CDR3 is CASSLGTGGGSEQYF. The CDR3 region has the DNA TGTGCCAGCAGCTTAGGGACAGGGGGCGGGAGCGAGCAGTACTTC.

The rearrangement links TRBV29-1 to TRBJ2-7; D may be TRBD1 (6 bases). The CDR3 is made up of 13 amino acids. Germline V gene lookup returns CDR1 SQVTM and CDR2 ANQGSEA. V lost 4 bases and J lost 7, with 17 bases in between. The DNA of the CDR3 is TGCAGCGTTGGACATCAGGGGTCCTCTGAGCAGTACTTC. Translation: CSVGHQGSSEQYF.

The J gene is TRBJ1-1, the V gene TRBV2; tentatively, D is TRBD1 (5 bases). Trimming cost V 1 base and J 11 bases, with 14 bases left between them. CDR3 length equals 13 residues. The germline gives CDR1 SNHLY, CDR2 FYNNEI. In nucleotides, the CDR3 is TGTGCCAGCAGTGAAGAAGGCTTGGGGGTCGCTTTCTTT. It specifies CASSEEGLGVAFF. The entire variable domain, with the rest obtained from reference TRBV2 and TRBJ1-1, is as follows: EPEVTQTPSHQVTQMGQEVILRCVPISNHLYFYWYRQILGQKVEFLVSFYNNEISEKSEIFDDQFSVERPDGSNFTLKIRSTKLEDSAMYFCASSEEGLGVAFFGQGTRLTVV.

CDR3 in DNA: TGCAGTGCTAGGCCCCTTTATGGCTACACCTTC. Protein sequence: CSARPLYGYTF. J is TRBJ1-2 and V is TRBV20-1; D is undetermined. The CDR3 loop spans 11 amino acids. The germline V gene has CDR1 DFQATT and CDR2 SNEGSKA (reference sequence). Trimming stripped 3 bases from V and 5 bases from J, with 7 bases between.

This clonotype was counted many times. V and J are TRBV18 and TRBJ2-1, with a possible D match to TRBD2 (6 bases). From germline, CDR1 is KGHSH and CDR2 LQKENI. There are 18 residues in the CDR3. Between the trimmed V and J ends, which lost 2 bases and 6 bases, there was a span of 23 bases. The CDR3 region has the DNA TGTGCCAGCTCACCATTCCCTAGCGAGGCTGGGCGGAGCAATGAGCAGTTCTTC. It encodes CASSPFPSEAGRSNEQFF.

At least ten counts were recorded for this clonotype. This chain uses TRBV7-2 with TRBJ2-1; 14 bases are shared with TRBD2. The V and J ends lost 5 bases and 5 bases, in that order; junction bases with no gene match: 20. Germline V gives CDR1 SGHTA, CDR2 FQGNSA. The CDR3 covers 21 residues. CDR3 region: CASSHRLALGTSGSKDNEQFF. The CDR3 DNA reads as TGTGCCAGCAGCCATCGTTTGGCGCTAGGGACTAGCGGGAGTAAGGACAATGAGCAGTTCTTC.

This clonotype has at least ten counts. This chain connects TRBV29-1 to TRBJ1-1; 7 nucleotides agree with TRBD1. Germline values: CDR1 SQVTM, CDR2 ANQGSEA. This CDR3 has 14 residues. With 3 bases clipped from V and 0 bases from J, the junction kept 4 bases outside the gene matches. CDR3 sequence reads: CSVDRGPLNTEAFF. DNA of the CDR3: TGCAGCGTTGATAGGGGGCCATTGAACACTGAAGCTTTCTTT.

In its sample, this clonotype was seen many times. The genes are TRBV19 and TRBJ2-1, with a weak D call TRBD2 (6 bases). Trimming removed 6 bases at V and 9 bases at J, with 21 bases between. Germline V gene lookup returns CDR1 LNHDA and CDR2 SQIVND (reference sequence). This CDR3 comprises 15 residues. CDR3 bases: TGTGCCAGTAGCATATCGATGGGGCGGGACGGTGAGCAGTTCTTC. This translates into CASSISMGRDGEQFF. Full variable domain (outside the CDR3, taken from reference TRBV19 and TRBJ2-1): DGGITQSPKYLFRKEGQNVTLSCEQNLNHDAMYWYRQDPGQGLRLIYYSQIVNDFQKGDIAEGYSVSREKKESFPLTVTSAQKNPTAFYLCASSISMGRDGEQFFGPGTRLTVL.